The TCR beta chain described here comes from a study of T cell responses to AZD1222 COVID-19 vaccine. About this clone itself: Antigen unknown.

Produced via immunoSEQ multiplex PCR; TCRdb's table is partial and in-frame only. The table shows 75,000 to 100,000 clones, with roughly 90% occurring only once. The V and J ends lost 3 bases and 5 bases respectively, with 8 bases between them. The CDR3 totals 13 residues. Germline-derived CDR1 and CDR2 are SEHNR and FQNEAQ (reference sequence). Whole-study findings and limits: Spike-specific TCR breadth and depth rose after two AZD1222 doses. In all cases, repertoires were sampled only after the peak T cell response. Clonal diversity may have been underestimated, and the donors were mostly white British, with more females than males. A reported finding is that nearly half of spike-specific TCRs target unmutated variant regions.

The gene calls are TRBV7-9 and TRBJ1-5; maybe TRBD1 (5 bases). The material was peripheral blood, obtained on day 0 of AZD1222 vaccination. This TCR came from an adult in good health. CDR3 sequence: CASSFARDQPQHF. CDR3 bases: TGTGCCAGCAGCTTTGCCAGGGATCAGCCCCAGCATTTT. Full variable domain (rest looked up from reference TRBV7-9 and TRBJ1-5): DTGVSQNPRHKITKRGQNVTFRCDPISEHNRLYWYRQTLGQGPEFLTYFQNEAQLEKSRLLSDRFSAERPKGSFSTLEIQRTEQGDSAMYLCASSFARDQPQHFGDGTRLSIL.